These 31 T cell receptor beta chains were sequenced from one sample in a study of shared T cell receptors in the human thymus. Repertoires were generated with immunoSEQ multiplex PCR, while TCRdb's copy carries only in-frame clones and drops some. The sample holds about 710,000 clones, around 87% seen once. These records were also assigned to another study, of human thymus T cells.

The sample consisted of thymocytes. These TCRs come from a boy younger than two with a congenital heart defect.

The rearrangement links TRBV5-4 to TRBJ2-1; D uncertain. Germline loops: CDR1 SGHNT, CDR2 YYREEE (reference sequence). The ends were cut back, 0 bases at V and 9 bases at J, with 16 bases in the middle. This CDR3 comprises 15 residues. CDR3 protein: CASSLGLATIFEQFF. In DNA, the CDR3 is TGTGCCAGCAGCTTGGGACTGGCTACAATCTTTGAGCAGTTCTTC.

V is TRBV5-1 and J is TRBJ1-6; D uncertain. The CDR3 runs to 13 residues. Looked up from germline, CDR1 is SGHRS and CDR2 is YFSETQ. Trimming removed 0 bases at V and 7 bases at J, with 5 bases between. As DNA, the CDR3 is TGCGCCAGCAGCTTGGGTTCAAATTCACCCCTCCACTTT. It encodes CASSLGSNSPLHF.

The rearrangement links TRBV2 to TRBJ2-7; D unresolved. There are 13 residues in the CDR3. V shed 4 bases and J shed 2 bases, with 9 bases lying between them. Germline loops: CDR1 SNHLY, CDR2 FYNNEI. The CDR3 sequence: CASSVVPAYEQYF. CDR3 coding DNA: TGTGCCAGCAGTGTGGTCCCAGCCTACGAGCAGTACTTC.

V and J are TRBV4-3 and TRBJ2-3, with TRBD2 as a possible D gene (6 bases). The CDR3 is 18 residues long. Germline V gives CDR1 LGHNA, CDR2 YSLEER. The V and J ends lost 4 bases and 0 bases respectively, with 20 bases between them. The CDR3 is CASSRPGGANPSTDTQYF. CDR3 coding DNA: TGCGCCAGCAGCCGGCCCGGCGGGGCCAATCCTAGCACAGATACGCAGTATTTT.

J is TRBJ1-5 and V is TRBV28; the D gene is possibly TRBD1 (5 bases). Looked up from germline, CDR1 is MDHEN and CDR2 is SYDVKM. The CDR3 is 13 residues long. Trimming removed 6 bases at V and 5 bases at J, with 11 bases between. The CDR3 sequence: CASSLRGDQPQHF. The DNA of the CDR3 is TGTGCCAGCAGCTTAAGGGGTGATCAGCCCCAGCATTTT.

This chain connects TRBV4-3 to TRBJ2-2; 10 bases agree with TRBD1. CDR3 length: 20 residues. CDR1 is LGHNA and CDR2 is YSLEER in the germline V gene. V lost 0 bases to trimming and J lost 3 bases; unmatched junction nucleotides: 13. The CDR3 DNA sequence: TGCGCCAGCAGCCAAGATCAGGGACAGGGGACACTAGCGTACACCGGGGAGCTGTTTTTT. Its protein product is CASSQDQGQGTLAYTGELFF.

The CDR3 loop reads CASSSGQGTPPLNQPQHF. Written as DNA, the CDR3 is TGTGCCAGCAGCTCGGGACAGGGAACACCTCCCCTCAATCAGCCCCAGCATTTT. V is TRBV5-5 and J is TRBJ1-5; 9 bases line up with TRBD1. Germline values: CDR1 SGHKS, CDR2 YYEKEE (reference sequence). The CDR3 length is 18 residues. Trimming removed 3 bases from V and 3 bases from J; junction bases left unmatched: 13.

The chain has TRBV10-3 and TRBJ2-3; 7 positions match TRBD2. CDR1 is ENHRY, CDR2 SYGVKD, per germline. This CDR3 has 16 residues. The V gene end was trimmed by 0 bases and the J gene end by 0 bases; junction bases not matched to a gene: 3. The CDR3 bases are TGTGCCATCAGTGAGTCGCTAGCGGATAGCACAGATACGCAGTATTTT. It encodes CAISESLADSTDTQYF.

The genes are TRBV11-2 and TRBJ2-7, with D perhaps TRBD1 (5 bases). This CDR3 contains 15 residues. With 1 base removed from V and 4 bases from J, the gap between germline ends came to 14 bases. Germline assignment: CDR1 SGHAT and CDR2 FQNNGV. CDR3 sequence (DNA): TGTGCCAGCAGCTTAGGTTGCCAGGGATTTTACGAGCAGTACTTC. Translated, it gives CASSLGCQGFYEQYF.

This chain joins TRBV23-1 and TRBJ2-5, with D tentatively TRBD1 (6 bases). TRBV23-1 is identified as an open reading frame with a role that is uncertain. This CDR3 has 13 residues. V lost 2 bases and J 11 bases, leaving 15 bases between the germline ends. CDR3 sequence: CASSQDIGQFQYF. The CDR3 region has the DNA TGCGCCAGCAGTCAAGATATCGGACAGTTTCAGTACTTC.

The V call is TRBV7-9, the J call TRBJ2-7; D is possibly TRBD1 (6 bases). This CDR3 region has 16 residues. Deletions cut 4 bases from V and 3 bases from J, with 19 bases between. CDR1 is SEHNR, CDR2 FQNEAQ, per germline (reference sequence). The CDR3 loop reads CASSSNHRLDSYEQYF. The CDR3 DNA sequence: TGTGCCAGCAGCTCCAACCACAGGTTGGACAGCTACGAGCAGTACTTC.

The rearrangement uses TRBV6-6 and TRBJ2-3; 7 bases match TRBD2. The CDR3 runs 16 residues. After removal of 8 bases from V and 2 bases from J, the junction contained 13 bases not matched to a gene. In germline, CDR1 is MNHNY, CDR2 SVGAGI (reference sequence). This CDR3 is CASRTPLSGATDTQYF. CDR3 coding DNA: TGTGCCAGCCGAACCCCCCTAAGCGGGGCCACAGATACGCAGTATTTT.

The chain combines TRBV25-1 with TRBJ1-2, with 9 positions matching TRBD1. The CDR3 length is 13 residues. Germline-derived CDR1 and CDR2 are MGHDK and SYGVNS. Trimming cost V 4 bases and J 6 bases; bases outside gene matches: 3. As DNA, the CDR3 is TGTGCCAGCAGTGGGACAGGGGTGAATGGCTACACCTTC. Its translation: CASSGTGVNGYTF.

The V gene is TRBV7-6, the J gene TRBJ2-1; 14 bases line up with TRBD2. This CDR3 spans 16 amino acids. Germline V CDR1 and CDR2: SGHVS, FNYEAQ. After removal of 3 bases from V and 8 bases from J, the junction contained 6 bases not matched to a gene. CDR3 sequence reads: CASSLGRLAGGDEQFF. The CDR3 DNA is TGTGCCAGCAGCTTGGGACGACTAGCGGGAGGGGATGAGCAGTTCTTC. The variable domain in full, completed from reference TRBV7-6 and TRBJ2-1, reads GAGVSQSPRYKVTKRGQDVALRCDPISGHVSLYWYRQALGQGPEFLTYFNYEAQQDKSGLPNDRFSAERPEGSISTLTIQRTEQRDSAMYRCASSLGRLAGGDEQFFGPGTRLTVL.

The genes are TRBV6-5 and TRBJ2-2; perhaps TRBD1 as D (5 bases). The V end lost 6 bases, the J end lost 6 bases, and 17 bases lay between the germline ends. CDR1 and CDR2 from the germline V gene are MNHEY and SVGAGI. The CDR3 spans 15 residues. The CDR3 sequence is CASRQQVICSGELFF. For the CDR3, the DNA is TGTGCCAGCAGACAACAGGTGATTTGTTCCGGGGAGCTGTTTTTT.

The chain uses TRBV29-1 and TRBJ2-7, with TRBD1 matching over 7 bases. The CDR3 length is 13 residues. Germline values: CDR1 SQVTM, CDR2 ANQGSEA. V shed 4 bases and J 2 bases; nucleotides not matched to a gene: 5. The chain's CDR3 is CSVVSQGAYEQYF. The CDR3 DNA is TGCAGCGTTGTGTCCCAGGGGGCCTACGAGCAGTACTTC.

This chain connects TRBV29-1 to TRBJ2-1; D is perhaps TRBD1 (6 bases). The CDR3 totals 11 residues. The V end was cut by 5 bases, the J end by 11 bases, with 13 bases between. CDR1 is SQVTM, CDR2 ANQGSEA, per germline. This chain's CDR3 is CSVQPQGKQFF. Here the CDR3 DNA reads TGCAGCGTTCAGCCCCAGGGGAAGCAGTTCTTC.

This rearrangement joins TRBV18 to TRBJ2-7; 8 nucleotides align to TRBD2. The CDR3 runs to 15 residues. Germline V CDR1 and CDR2: KGHSH, LQKENI. V lost 4 bases and J lost 1; bases outside the gene matches: 6. The CDR3 DNA follows: TGTGCCAGCTCACGAATTAGCGGGAATTCCTACGAGCAGTACTTC. It specifies CASSRISGNSYEQYF.

The table lists this clone with a count of one. The CDR3 loop is CASSLLGQPNEKLFF. CDR3 bases: TGTGCCAGCAGCCTCCTGGGACAGCCTAATGAAAAACTGTTTTTT. The chain employs TRBV28 and TRBJ1-4; 7 bases are a match to TRBD1. The CDR3 extends over 15 amino acids. Trimming removed 6 bases from V and 3 bases from J; junction bases left unmatched: 7. Looked up from germline, CDR1 is MDHEN and CDR2 is SYDVKM.

The V gene is TRBV29-1, the J gene TRBJ2-1, with TRBD1 as a possible D gene (6 bases). CDR3 length: 13 residues. Looked up from germline, CDR1 is SQVTM and CDR2 is ANQGSEA. V shed 4 bases and J shed 5 bases, with 12 bases lying between them. The CDR3 DNA sequence: TGCAGCGTTGTTGGGACACGAAACAATGAGCAGTTCTTC. Its protein is CSVVGTRNNEQFF.

This clone was picked up a small number of times. The chain carries TRBV18 and TRBJ1-3, with a possible D match to TRBD1 (5 bases). This CDR3 region has 14 residues. The ends were cut back, 6 bases at V and 2 bases at J, with 11 bases in the middle. The germline V gene has CDR1 KGHSH and CDR2 LQKENI. Written as DNA, the CDR3 is TGTGCCAGCTCGCCCAGGGAGGCTGGAAACACCATATATTTT. It yields the protein CASSPREAGNTIYF.

The rearrangement uses TRBV6-4 and TRBJ2-1; TRBD2 might be the D (5 bases). This CDR3 has 13 residues. The germline gives CDR1 MRHNA, CDR2 SNTAGT. The ends were cut back, 6 bases at V and 9 bases at J, with 15 bases in the middle. Written as DNA, the CDR3 is TGTGCCAGCAGCAACTCGAGCGGTTGTGAGCAGTTCTTC. Protein: CASSNSSGCEQFF.

CDR3 loop: CASSLSGGGRAKNIQYF. As DNA, the CDR3 is TGTGCCAGCAGCCTTTCCGGGGGGGGCAGAGCCAAAAACATTCAGTACTTC. The J gene is TRBJ2-4, the V gene TRBV28; 8 bases agree with TRBD2. V shed 6 bases, J shed 0 bases, and the junction held 10 bases outside the gene matches. The CDR3 length is 17 residues. CDR1 is MDHEN, CDR2 SYDVKM, per germline.

This clone was observed a single time. CDR3 in DNA: TGTGCCAGCAGCCCCCGAGGGGGGGATCAGCCCCAGCATTTT. This gives the protein CASSPRGGDQPQHF. V gene TRBV5-5 combines with J gene TRBJ1-5; weak D call: TRBD1 (6 bases). The CDR3 length is 14 residues. Per germline, CDR1 SGHKS and CDR2 YYEKEE (reference sequence). V shed 4 bases and J shed 5 bases, with 13 bases lying between them. Complete variable domain (other parts from reference TRBV5-5 and TRBJ1-5): DAGVTQSPTHLIKTRGQQVTLRCSPISGHKSVSWYQQVLGQGPQFIFQYYEKEERGRGNFPDRFSARQFPNYSSELNVNALLLGDSALYLCASSPRGGDQPQHFGDGTRLSIL.

The rearrangement uses TRBV4-3 and TRBJ1-2; D is uncertain. The V gene lost 2 bases and the J gene lost 1 base, with 11 bases spanning the gap. The CDR3 length is 15 residues. From germline, CDR1 is LGHNA and CDR2 YSLEER. The CDR3 spells CASSQSNSNNYGYTF. In DNA, the CDR3 is TGCGCCAGCAGCCAAAGTAACAGCAATAACTATGGCTACACCTTC.

The chain links TRBV28 to TRBJ2-1, with TRBD1 matching 7 bases. Germline CDR1 reads MDHEN; CDR2 reads SYDVKM. This CDR3 is 15 amino acids long. Germline trimming cut 5 bases from V and 1 base from J; bases unmatched to any gene: 5. The CDR3 reads CASSRGQKSYNEQFF. As DNA, the CDR3 is TGTGCCAGCAGTCGGGGACAGAAGTCCTACAATGAGCAGTTCTTC.

The chain joins TRBV28 to TRBJ2-1; a weak D match, TRBD2 (7 bases). The CDR3 has 18 amino acids. Germline values: CDR1 MDHEN, CDR2 SYDVKM. V was trimmed by 3 bases and J by 5 bases, leaving 23 bases between them. In nucleotides, the CDR3 is TGTGCCAGCAGTTTCTCCCGGTACGGCGGGGGCCCCAACAATGAGCAGTTCTTC. It yields the protein CASSFSRYGGGPNNEQFF.

The J gene is TRBJ2-1, the V gene TRBV7-2; TRBD2 might be the D (5 bases). The CDR3 extends over 14 amino acids. Trimming shortened V by 5 bases and J by 6 bases, and 14 bases separated the two germline ends. Germline lookup yields CDR1 SGHTA and CDR2 FQGNSA. The chain's CDR3 is CASSPRDFPNEQFF. The CDR3 region has the DNA TGTGCCAGCAGCCCCCGGGATTTCCCCAATGAGCAGTTCTTC.

CDR3 in amino acids: CASSLSLAGTNYEQYF. The CDR3 DNA reads as TGTGCCAGCAGCTTAAGCCTAGCGGGGACCAACTACGAGCAGTACTTC. The rearrangement uses TRBV7-2 and TRBJ2-7, with TRBD2 matching over 9 bases. Trimming cost V 2 bases and J 3 bases; bases outside gene matches: 8. The CDR3 has 16 amino acids. From germline, CDR1 is SGHTA and CDR2 FQGNSA.

The chain links TRBV5-8 to TRBJ1-5; TRBD1 matches 12 bases. Germline V gene lookup returns CDR1 SGHTS and CDR2 YDEGEE. There are 17 residues in the CDR3. Trimming took 0 bases from V and 6 from J; bases not matched to a gene: 7. Written as DNA, the CDR3 is TGTGCCAGCAGCTTGGTCTCCGGGACAGGGGGCACTCAGCCCCAGCATTTT. Protein: CASSLVSGTGGTQPQHF. Combining the CDR3 with reference TRBV5-8 and TRBJ1-5 gives the whole variable domain EAGVTQSPTHLIKTRGQQATLRCSPISGHTSVYWYQQALGLGLQFLLWYDEGEERNRGNFPPRFSGRQFPNYSSELNVNALELEDSALYLCASSLVSGTGGTQPQHFGDGTRLSIL.

This clone was seen a single time. The CDR3 is CASSYGSDRSSYEQYF. The CDR3 DNA follows: TGTGCCAGCAGTTACGGGTCGGACAGGAGCTCCTACGAGCAGTACTTC. This chain connects TRBV27 to TRBJ2-7; the match to TRBD1 covers 7 bases. The germline V gene has CDR1 MNHEY and CDR2 SMNVEV (reference sequence). With 4 bases clipped from V and 0 bases from J, the junction kept 9 bases outside the gene matches. This CDR3 is built from 16 residues.